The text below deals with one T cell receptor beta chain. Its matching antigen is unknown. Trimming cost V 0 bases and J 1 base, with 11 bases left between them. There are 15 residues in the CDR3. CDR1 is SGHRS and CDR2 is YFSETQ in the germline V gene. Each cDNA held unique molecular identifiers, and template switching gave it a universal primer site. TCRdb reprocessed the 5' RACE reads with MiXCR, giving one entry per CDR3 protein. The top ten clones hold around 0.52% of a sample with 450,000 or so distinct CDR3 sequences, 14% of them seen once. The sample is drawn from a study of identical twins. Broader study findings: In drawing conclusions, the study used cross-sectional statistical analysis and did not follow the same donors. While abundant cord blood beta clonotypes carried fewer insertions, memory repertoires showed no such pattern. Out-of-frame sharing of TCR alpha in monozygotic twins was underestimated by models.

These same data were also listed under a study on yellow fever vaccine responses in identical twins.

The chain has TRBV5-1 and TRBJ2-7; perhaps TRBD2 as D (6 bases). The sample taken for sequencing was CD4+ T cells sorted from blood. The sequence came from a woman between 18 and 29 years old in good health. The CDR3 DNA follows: TGCGCCAGCAGCTTGGTCTCCGGGGGTTCCTACGAGCAGTACTTC. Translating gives CASSLVSGGSYEQYF.